In its sample, the clone carrying this T cell receptor beta chain was seen once. Antigen specificity is unknown. Following autologous stem cell transplantation, relapse occurred in every patient, and exposure to brentuximab vedotin varied. CD8+ T cell isolation from thawed PBMCs was performed by magnetic negative selection. The data were obtained in a study of PD-1 blockade in classical Hodgkin lymphoma. Study results and caveats: Complete responders matched newly diagnosed patients in baseline diversity. Reports described newly diagnosed patients as having lower baseline TCR diversity than healthy donors.

The protocol was immunoSEQ multiplex PCR, while the TCRdb copy is restricted to in-frame clones and leaves out a portion. The profile covers under 2,500 clones, with 70% to 85% appearing a single time and almost 35% taken by the ten largest. This CDR3 contains 17 residues. V shed 1 base and J 0 bases; nucleotides not matched to a gene: 9. CDR1 is SQVTM and CDR2 is ANQGSEA in the germline V gene. The rearrangement links TRBV29-1 to TRBJ2-3; 8 nucleotides line up with TRBD1. Sequenced material: CD8+ T cells from blood, taken at baseline. This TCR derives from a human donor with classical Hodgkin lymphoma. The CDR3 sequence is CSVEVGQDPFSTDTQYF. The CDR3 DNA reads as TGCAGCGTTGAAGTGGGACAGGACCCTTTTAGCACAGATACGCAGTATTTT.